Below are 16 T cell receptor beta chains sequenced from a single sample in a study of T-cell memory formation after mild COVID-19. TCRdb recomputed calls from the 5' RACE reads with MiXCR, one row per CDR3 protein. The profile shows 200,000 or so distinct CDR3 sequences, roughly 17% of them singletons. Specimen: PBMCs or a T cell subset sorted from them (not recorded which). All receptors come from an adult woman who had mild COVID-19 (a few samples of this study predate the infection). Cell type and time point are not known.

This clonotype turned up a few times. The rearrangement links TRBV12-3 or TRBV12-4 to TRBJ2-7, with TRBD1 matching 8 bases. This CDR3 has 13 amino acids. Losses at the gene ends were 5 bases for V and 6 bases for J; bases not matched to a gene: 6. The CDR3 protein is CASSLGQVGEQYF. The CDR3 DNA sequence: TGTGCCAGCAGTCTGGGACAGGTGGGCGAGCAGTACTTC.

This clonotype was seen a few times. This chain joins TRBV9 and TRBJ2-1; maybe TRBD1 (7 bases). The CDR3 has 17 amino acids. Germline lookup yields CDR1 SGDLS and CDR2 YYNGEE. V shed 1 base and J shed 3 bases, with 17 bases lying between them. DNA for the CDR3: TGTGCCAGCAGCGTAACGCGCGGGGACAGCCGCTACAATGAGCAGTTCTTC. Its translation is CASSVTRGDSRYNEQFF.

This clonotype has more than one count but fewer than ten. The chain employs TRBV7-3 and TRBJ2-3; 7 bases map to TRBD1. V lost 5 bases, J lost 3 bases, and 5 bases stayed unmatched. The CDR3 has 14 amino acids. CDR1 is SGHTA and CDR2 is FQGTGA in the germline V gene. The chain's CDR3 is CASSMDRFTDTQYF. The CDR3 DNA sequence: TGTGCCAGCAGCATGGACAGGTTTACAGATACGCAGTATTTT.

This clonotype has just a few counts. The V and J genes are TRBV5-6 and TRBJ1-2; no clear D gene. Per germline, CDR1 SGHDT and CDR2 YYEEEE. This CDR3 contains 14 residues. Trimming shortened V by 2 bases and J by 4 bases, and 12 bases separated the two germline ends. CDR3 loop: CASSFSMASYGYTF. CDR3 DNA sequence: TGTGCCAGCAGCTTTTCCATGGCCAGCTATGGCTACACCTTC.

This clonotype was counted a few times. The V gene is TRBV6-5, the J gene TRBJ2-3; TRBD1 matches at 7 bases. CDR1 and CDR2 (germline): MNHEY, SVGAGI. CDR3 length equals 12 residues. The V segment lost 4 bases and the J segment 10 bases; nucleotides outside the gene matches: 5. The CDR3 DNA sequence: TGTGCCAGCAGTTCGTGGACAGGACCGCAGTATTTT. Amino acids: CASSSWTGPQYF.

This clonotype was recorded once. V gene TRBV20-1 combines with J gene TRBJ2-3; 16 nucleotides agree with TRBD2. Trimming removed 3 bases from V and 5 bases from J; junction bases left unmatched: 5. In germline, CDR1 is DFQATT, CDR2 SNEGSKA (reference sequence). This CDR3 is 16 amino acids long. This CDR3 reads CSASPGLAGGRDTQYF. The CDR3 bases are TGCAGTGCTAGCCCGGGACTAGCGGGGGGGCGAGATACGCAGTATTTT.

V gene TRBV20-1 combines with J gene TRBJ2-3, with 11 bases fitting TRBD2. Losses at the gene ends were 6 bases for V and 4 bases for J; bases not matched to a gene: 6. The CDR3 is 14 amino acids. CDR1 and CDR2 from the germline V gene are DFQATT and SNEGSKA (reference sequence). The CDR3, as DNA: TGCAGTGCAGAGACTAGCGGGACCGCAGATACGCAGTATTTT. Translation: CSAETSGTADTQYF.

This clonotype has just a few counts. The V gene is TRBV7-2, the J gene TRBJ2-5; TRBD2 matches at 9 bases. The length of the CDR3 is 16 residues. With 5 bases clipped from V and 2 bases from J, the junction kept 9 bases outside the gene matches. Germline-derived CDR1 and CDR2 are SGHTA and FQGNSA. The CDR3 region has the DNA TGTGCCAGCAGCCAGAGTACTAGCGGGCCTCAAGAGACCCAGTACTTC. Amino acid sequence: CASSQSTSGPQETQYF. Full variable domain (rest looked up from reference TRBV7-2 and TRBJ2-5): GAGVSQSPSNKVTEKGKDVELRCDPISGHTALYWYRQSLGQGLEFLIYFQGNSAPDKSGLPSDRFSAERTGGSVSTLTIQRTQQEDSAVYLCASSQSTSGPQETQYFGPGTRLLVL.

This clonotype was observed a few times. The CDR3 DNA reads as TGTGCCAGCAGCTTATCCGGGACAGGGACAGGCTACACCTTC. Residues: CASSLSGTGTGYTF. The chain joins TRBV7-9 to TRBJ1-2; TRBD1 agrees at 9 bases. The CDR3 totals 14 residues. The V gene end was trimmed by 2 bases and the J gene end by 8 bases; junction bases not matched to a gene: 6. The germline V gene has CDR1 SEHNR and CDR2 FQNEAQ (reference sequence).

This clonotype was recorded a few times. The chain couples TRBV20-1 to TRBJ2-3; the match to TRBD2 covers 9 bases. CDR1 and CDR2 from the germline V gene are DFQATT and SNEGSKA (reference sequence). V was clipped by 5 bases and J by 9 bases; unmatched bases: 9. CDR3 length: 13 residues. In nucleotides, the CDR3 is TGCAGTGCTCGTCCCGGGACTAGCCTGACGCAGTATTTT. Translating it yields CSARPGTSLTQYF.

CDR3 in DNA: TGTGCCAGCAGCCTGGGACAGACGCGCACAGATACGCAGTATTTT. Translation gives CASSLGQTRTDTQYF. V gene TRBV7-9 combines with J gene TRBJ2-3, with 7 nucleotides matching TRBD1. CDR3 length: 15 amino acids. Germline loops: CDR1 SEHNR, CDR2 FQNEAQ (reference sequence). Unmatched junction bases numbered 6, after V lost 5 bases and J lost 1 base.

The chain joins TRBV5-1 to TRBJ2-5; D possibly corresponds to TRBD1 (6 bases). The CDR3 covers 14 residues. CDR1 is SGHRS, CDR2 YFSETQ, per germline. Between the trimmed V and J ends, which lost 6 bases and 4 bases, there was a span of 16 bases. The CDR3 DNA reads TGCGCCAGCATTCGGGGAACAGGGACAGAGACCCAGTACTTC. Amino acid sequence: CASIRGTGTETQYF.

This rearrangement joins TRBV12-3 or TRBV12-4 to TRBJ2-1, with TRBD2 matching 10 bases. V gave up 9 bases and J gave up 6 bases; unmatched junction bases: 8. CDR3 length: 14 amino acids. Written as DNA, the CDR3 is TGTGCCAGTGCATCTAGCGGGAGTGGCAATGAGCAGTTCTTC. The encoded protein is CASASSGSGNEQFF.

This clonotype was observed a few times. The chain links TRBV5-1 to TRBJ1-6; no definite D call. Trimming took 5 bases from V and 5 from J, leaving 8 bases between them. CDR3 length: 13 residues. The germline V gene encodes CDR1 SGHRS and CDR2 YFSETQ. This CDR3 reads CASRAGNNSPLHF. CDR3 nucleotide sequence: TGCGCCAGCAGGGCCGGGAATAATTCACCCCTCCACTTT.

This clonotype turned up a few times. The chain recombines TRBV5-6 with TRBJ2-5, with D possibly being TRBD2 (5 bases). The CDR3 length is 14 residues. Deletions cut 1 base from V and 5 bases from J, with 12 bases between. Germline V gene sequence: CDR1 SGHDT, CDR2 YYEEEE. The CDR3 bases are TGTGCCAGCAGCTTGCAACAGCCGGGGGAGACCCAGTACTTC. It encodes CASSLQQPGETQYF.

This clonotype was seen only a few times. V is TRBV6-5 and J is TRBJ2-3; D unresolved. Germline-derived CDR1 and CDR2 are MNHEY and SVGAGI. CDR3 size: 14 residues. The V end was cut by 2 bases, the J end by 0 bases, with 6 bases between. DNA of the CDR3: TGTGCCAGCAGTTACCGTGGTAGCACAGATACGCAGTATTTT. Amino acid sequence: CASSYRGSTDTQYF.